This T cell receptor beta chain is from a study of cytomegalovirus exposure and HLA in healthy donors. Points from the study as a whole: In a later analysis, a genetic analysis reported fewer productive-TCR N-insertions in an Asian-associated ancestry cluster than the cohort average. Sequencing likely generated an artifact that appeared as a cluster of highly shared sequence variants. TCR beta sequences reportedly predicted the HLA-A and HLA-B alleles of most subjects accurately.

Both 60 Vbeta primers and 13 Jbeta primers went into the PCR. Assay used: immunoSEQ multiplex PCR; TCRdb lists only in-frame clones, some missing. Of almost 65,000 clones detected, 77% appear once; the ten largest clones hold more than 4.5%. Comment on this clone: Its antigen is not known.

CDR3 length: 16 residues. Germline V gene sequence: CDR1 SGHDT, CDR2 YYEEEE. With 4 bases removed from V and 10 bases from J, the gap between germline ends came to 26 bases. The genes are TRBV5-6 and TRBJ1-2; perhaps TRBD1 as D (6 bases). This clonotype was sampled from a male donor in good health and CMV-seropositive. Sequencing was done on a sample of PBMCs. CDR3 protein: CASSLTPGTPAGLYTF. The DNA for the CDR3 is TGTGCCAGCAGCCTCACCCCCGGGACACCCGCTGGGCTCTACACCTTC.